One and the same sample provided the 28 T cell receptor beta chains below, sequenced in a study of regulatory T cells in long-lasting Graves disease. Investigators prepared the TCR beta libraries by applying iRepertoire HTBI primers and Arm-PCR of CDR3 regions. TCRdb called the multiplex PCR reads again in MiXCR, with one record for every CDR3 protein. Among around 340,000 distinct CDR3 sequences listed, 15% to 20% were seen once. Time point in this sample: persistent/refractory GD, antithyroid drugs over 5 years with positive TRAb. PBMC RNA served as the TCR library source. The sequences come from peripheral blood mononuclear cells (PBMCs), collected when the disease was refractory, from a patient treated with antithyroid drugs. These receptor sequences come from a female donor with Graves disease.

V usage is TRBV25-1 and J usage is TRBJ2-3; 8 bases are a match to TRBD1. V was clipped by 4 bases and J by 3 bases; unmatched bases: 6. The germline gives CDR1 MGHDK, CDR2 SYGVNS. This CDR3 has 15 residues. The CDR3 is CASSVSGGVTDTQYF. The CDR3 nucleotides are TGTGCCAGCAGTGTCTCAGGGGGCGTAACAGATACGCAGTATTTT.

This clonotype has only a few counts. The chain joins TRBV28 to TRBJ1-3; D is undetermined. The CDR3 is made up of 12 amino acids. V was clipped by 8 bases and J by 3 bases, with 8 bases between them. Germline CDR1 and CDR2: MDHEN and SYDVKM. The CDR3 DNA sequence: TGTGCCAGCCTAACTGATGGAAACACCATATATTTT. It encodes CASLTDGNTIYF.

This clonotype was detected only a few times. The chain combines TRBV7-2 with TRBJ1-1; TRBD1 might be the D (5 bases). V lost 2 bases, J lost 11 bases, and 9 bases lay in between. CDR3 size: 11 residues. CDR1 and CDR2 (germline): SGHTA, FQGNSA. The CDR3 region is CASSLRDLAFF. CDR3 sequence (DNA): TGTGCCAGCAGCTTACGGGACTTGGCTTTCTTT.

The chain carries TRBV12-3 or TRBV12-4 and TRBJ1-5, with a tentative D call TRBD1 (5 bases). The germline V and J ends were trimmed by 4 bases and 11 bases, with 15 bases remaining between them. The CDR3 has 13 amino acids. CDR3 protein: CASSSHRGQSQHF. The CDR3 DNA reads as TGTGCCAGCAGTTCCCACCGGGGCCAGTCCCAGCATTTT.

In its sample, this clonotype was seen many times. The rearrangement uses TRBV30 and TRBJ2-5, with a weak D call TRBD2 (5 bases). The CDR3 loop spans 13 amino acids. V lost 5 bases to trimming and J lost 0 bases, with 10 bases between them. CDR1 GTSNPN and CDR2 SVGIG come from the germline V gene (reference sequence). The CDR3 spells CAWYRLHQETQYF. In DNA, the CDR3 is TGTGCCTGGTATAGACTACACCAAGAGACCCAGTACTTC. The full variable domain, completed using reference TRBV30 and TRBJ2-5, is SQTIHQWPATLVQPVGSPLSLECTVEGTSNPNLYWYRQAAGRGLQLLFYSVGIGQISSEVPQNLSASRPQDRQFILSSKKLLLSDSGFYLCAWYRLHQETQYFGPGTRLLVL.

The table lists this clonotype with a count of one. A read error may explain this, as a much larger clone is one base away. The V gene is TRBV6-1, the J gene TRBJ1-5, with 7 positions matching TRBD1. This CDR3 is built from 15 residues. The germline gives CDR1 MNHNS, CDR2 SASEGT. The CDR3, as DNA: TGTGCCAGCAGCAAACAGGGGCCGACGAATCAGCCCCCGCATTTT. Protein sequence: CASSKQGPTNQPPHF.

This clonotype was detected a few times. Here the CDR3 DNA reads TGTGCCAGCAGCCAAGTTGAGGGAAGCTACACCTTC. Its translation: CASSQVEGSYTF. The chain joins TRBV3-1 to TRBJ1-2; D is undetermined. Germline V gene data show CDR1 as LGHDT and CDR2 as YNNKEL (reference sequence). Trimming removed 1 base from V and 9 bases from J, with 9 bases in between. This CDR3 region has 12 residues.

This clonotype appeared a few times. V and J are TRBV29-1 and TRBJ1-2, with D hard to call. Trimming left V 1 base short and J 2 bases short, with 11 bases between. The CDR3 consists of 14 residues. Per the germline V gene, CDR1 is SQVTM and CDR2 is ANQGSEA. This chain's CDR3 is CSVEVVGWNYGYTF. In DNA form, the CDR3 reads TGCAGCGTTGAAGTAGTTGGTTGGAACTATGGCTACACCTTC. Complete variable domain (other parts from reference TRBV29-1 and TRBJ1-2): SAVISQKPSRDICQRGTSLTIQCQVDSQVTMMFWYRQQPGQSLTLIATANQGSEATYESGFVIDKFPISRPNLTFSTLTVSNMSPEDSSIYLCSVEVVGWNYGYTFGSGTRLTVV.

In its sample, this clonotype was seen many times. V gene TRBV19 combines with J gene TRBJ2-2, with D unresolved. The CDR3 has 12 amino acids. The germline V gene has CDR1 LNHDA and CDR2 SQIVND (reference sequence). Trimming took off 6 bases at V and 7 bases at J, with 9 bases between the two ends. CDR3 residues: CASRSPRGELFF. The CDR3 DNA is TGTGCCAGTAGATCCCCTCGCGGGGAGCTGTTTTTT.

This clonotype has just one count. The rearrangement uses TRBV7-9 and TRBJ2-1; 11 nucleotides match TRBD1. V lost 6 bases, J lost 7 bases, and 11 bases stayed unmatched. Germline V CDR1 and CDR2: SEHNR, FQNEAQ (reference sequence). This CDR3 is 16 amino acids long. The CDR3 nucleotides are TGTGCCAGCAGTCACCTGCGGGACAGGGGGTGGAATGAGCAGTTCTTC. Encoded protein: CASSHLRDRGWNEQFF. The full variable domain, its missing parts supplied by reference TRBV7-9 and TRBJ2-1, is DTGVSQNPRHKITKRGQNVTFRCDPISEHNRLYWYRQTLGQGPEFLTYFQNEAQLEKSRLLSDRFSAERPKGSFSTLEIQRTEQGDSAMYLCASSHLRDRGWNEQFFGPGTRLTVL.

This clonotype was detected a few times. This sequence joins TRBV14 and TRBJ2-7; D not resolved. The CDR3 contains 16 residues. CDR1 and CDR2 (germline): SGHDN, FVKESK. With 0 bases removed from V and 0 bases from J, the gap between germline ends came to 12 bases. This chain's CDR3 is CASSQEKGLSSYEQYF. CDR3 bases: TGTGCCAGCAGCCAAGAAAAAGGGCTGAGCTCCTACGAGCAGTACTTC. The full variable domain, rest sourced from reference TRBV14 and TRBJ2-7, is EAGVTQFPSHSVIEKGQTVTLRCDPISGHDNLYWYRRVMGKEIKFLLHFVKESKQDESGMPNNRFLAERTGGTYSTLKVQPAELEDSGVYFCASSQEKGLSSYEQYFGPGTRLTVT.

Worth noting for this clonotype: A single base separates this from a much larger clone, so it may be a read error. Written as DNA, the CDR3 is TGTGCCTGCAGCTCCGACGGCGGGGGCGGGGGCTCCTACGAGCAGTACTTC. Its translation: CACSSDGGGGGSYEQYF. The chain has TRBV7-3 and TRBJ2-7; tentatively, D is TRBD2 (7 bases). The V gene's germline CDR1 is SGHTA and CDR2 FQGTGA. The CDR3 length is 17 residues. Full variable domain (rest looked up from reference TRBV7-3 and TRBJ2-7): GAGVSQTPSNKVTEKGKYVELRCDPISGHTALYWYRQSLGQGPEFLIYFQGTGAADDSGLPNDRFFAVRPEGSVSTLKIQRTERGDSAVYLCACSSDGGGGGSYEQYFGPGTRLTVT.

The chain combines TRBV10-3 with TRBJ1-1; unclear D gene. CDR3 length: 14 amino acids. The germline V and J ends were trimmed by 7 bases and 1 base, with 13 bases remaining between them. The V gene's germline CDR1 is ENHRY and CDR2 SYGVKD. This CDR3 is CAIKLGLANTEAFF. DNA for the CDR3: TGTGCCATCAAGTTAGGGTTGGCGAACACTGAAGCTTTCTTT.

This clonotype was picked up many times. The chain is built from TRBV6-1 and TRBJ2-7; 8 nucleotides line up with TRBD1. V gave up 8 bases and J gave up 1 base; unmatched junction bases: 7. The V gene's germline CDR1 is MNHNS and CDR2 SASEGT. The CDR3 is 14 amino acids. CDR3 sequence: CASGGTGVSYEQYF. CDR3 coding DNA: TGTGCCAGCGGGGGGACAGGTGTTTCCTACGAGCAGTACTTC.

Worth noting for this clonotype: A far larger clone is a single base away, which makes a read error likely. V gene TRBV7-2 combines with J gene TRBJ2-5, with 9 bases that match TRBD2. V was pared by 6 bases and J by 5 bases, with 10 bases of the junction left unmatched. Germline V gene lookup returns CDR1 SGHTA and CDR2 FQGNSA. This CDR3 region has 15 residues. CDR3 sequence: CASSYSGRGGETQYF. DNA for the CDR3: TGTGCCAGCAGTTACAGCGGGCGGGGGGGGGAGACCCAGTACTTC.

This chain uses TRBV6-2 or TRBV6-3 with TRBJ1-1; TRBD1 matches 9 bases. Germline V gives CDR1 MNHEY, CDR2 SVGEGT. With V trimmed by 8 bases and J by 1 base, 8 bases remained unmatched. CDR3 length: 15 amino acids. CDR3 DNA sequence: TGTGCCAGCCGGGAGACAGGGGGAACGAACACTGAAGCTTTCTTT. Translating gives CASRETGGTNTEAFF.

As to this clonotype: A much more abundant neighbour one base away suggests this may be a read error. The CDR3 protein is CASSGAGGTGELFF. Written as DNA, the CDR3 is TGTGCCAGCAGTGGGGCAGGGGGCACCGGGGAGCTGTTTTTT. The chain combines TRBV2 with TRBJ2-2; 7 nucleotides line up with TRBD1. With V trimmed by 4 bases and J by 4 bases, 3 bases remained unmatched. This CDR3 is 14 amino acids long. Germline CDR1 is SNHLY and CDR2 is FYNNEI.

This clonotype occurred a few times. The chain recombines TRBV11-3 with TRBJ1-5; 8 nucleotides match TRBD1. Germline CDR1 and CDR2: SGHNT and YENEEA. This CDR3 has 15 residues. After removal of 2 bases from V and 1 base from J, the junction contained 1 base not matched to a gene. CDR3 in amino acids: CASSLQGASNQPQHF. CDR3 DNA: TGTGCCAGCAGCTTACAGGGGGCGAGCAATCAGCCCCAGCATTTT.

This clonotype occurred once. V is TRBV7-2 and J is TRBJ2-1, with D unresolved. Trimming shortened V by 0 bases and J by 0 bases, and 9 bases separated the two germline ends. The V gene's germline CDR1 is SGHTA and CDR2 FQGNSA. The CDR3 length is 16 residues. CDR3 nucleotide sequence: TGTGCCAGCAGCTTAGCGTCCAGGAACTCCTACAATGAGCAGTTCTTC. Translating it yields CASSLASRNSYNEQFF.

This clonotype was picked up many times. This sequence joins TRBV10-3 and TRBJ2-7; TRBD1 matches 8 bases. The CDR3 extends over 13 amino acids. Trimming removed 2 bases from V and 4 bases from J; junction bases left unmatched: 1. CDR1 is ENHRY, CDR2 SYGVKD, per germline. The chain's CDR3 is CAISEDRGYEQYF. In nucleotides, the CDR3 is TGTGCCATCAGTGAGGACAGGGGATACGAGCAGTACTTC.

This clonotype showed up just a few times. Compared with germline, one end of the junction differs, possibly owing to a read error. The chain combines TRBV3-1 with TRBJ2-7; no firm D call. Germline CDR1 reads LGHDT; CDR2 reads YNNKEL (reference sequence). This CDR3 contains 11 residues. CDR3 in amino acids: CASSQDGRATF. The CDR3 DNA reads as TGTGCCAGCAGCCAAGACGGAAGAGCTACCTTC.

This rearrangement joins TRBV5-1 to TRBJ2-2; D perhaps matches TRBD1 (6 bases). The CDR3 loop spans 16 amino acids. V was cut by 3 bases and J by 3 bases, with 15 bases left in between. Germline loops: CDR1 SGHRS, CDR2 YFSETQ. In DNA form, the CDR3 reads TGCGCCAGCAGCTCGAACCGGGACATCGACACCGGGGAGCTGTTTTTT. It codes for CASSSNRDIDTGELFF.

The table lists this clonotype with many counts. The V gene is TRBV15, the J gene TRBJ1-3; D is unclear. The CDR3 is 14 amino acids. Trimming shortened V by 0 bases and J by 2 bases, and 5 bases separated the two germline ends. Germline V gene data show CDR1 as LNHNV and CDR2 as YYDKDF (reference sequence). The CDR3 nucleotides read TGTGCCACCAGCAGAGATGGGGCTGGAAACACCATATATTTT. Translating it yields CATSRDGAGNTIYF.

This clonotype was observed at least ten times. The V call is TRBV10-1, the J call TRBJ2-5; the D gene could be TRBD1 or TRBD2 (6 bases each). V was cut by 0 bases and J by 1 base, with 21 bases left in between. Germline V CDR1 and CDR2: WNHNN, SYGVQD (reference sequence). This CDR3 is built from 19 residues. CDR3 bases: TGCGCCAGCAGTGAGTCGCCCAATCCCATAGGGGGGATCCAAGAGACCCAGTACTTC. This codes for CASSESPNPIGGIQETQYF.

The chain recombines TRBV19 with TRBJ1-2; no clear D. This CDR3 spans 13 amino acids. Deletions cut 5 bases from V and 2 bases from J, with 9 bases between. Germline CDR1 is LNHDA and CDR2 is SQIVND (reference sequence). In DNA, the CDR3 is TGTGCCAGTAGTGCTCCAAGCAACTATGGCTACACCTTC. It yields the protein CASSAPSNYGYTF.

About this clonotype: A read error may explain this, as a much larger clone is one base away. This chain uses TRBV6-2 or TRBV6-3 with TRBJ2-2, with TRBD1 matching 9 bases. The CDR3 totals 18 residues. Germline V gene lookup returns CDR1 MNHEY and CDR2 SVGEGT. The CDR3 is CAGRSWDRAMTNTGELFF. The DNA of the CDR3 is TGTGCCGGCAGATCTTGGGACAGGGCCATGACGAACACCGGGGAGCTGTTTTTT.

Only a few counts were recorded for this clonotype. This chain joins TRBV6-4 and TRBJ2-3, with TRBD2 as a possible D gene (6 bases). The CDR3 length is 18 residues. V was trimmed by 5 bases and J by 8 bases, leaving 29 bases between them. Germline lookup yields CDR1 MRHNA and CDR2 SNTAGT. The CDR3 region is CASSFILLDGGSSGTQYF. Here the CDR3 DNA reads TGTGCCAGCAGTTTTATCCTCCTTGACGGGGGATCATCGGGTACGCAGTATTTT.

This sequence joins TRBV24-1 and TRBJ1-2; 10 nucleotides match TRBD1. The ends lost 5 bases at V and 8 bases at J; junction bases unmatched: 7. Per the germline V gene, CDR1 is KGHDR and CDR2 is SFDVKD. The CDR3 spans 14 residues. The CDR3 sequence is CATSGRQGAEGYTF. CDR3 nucleotides: TGTGCCACCAGTGGACGACAGGGGGCCGAGGGCTACACCTTC.